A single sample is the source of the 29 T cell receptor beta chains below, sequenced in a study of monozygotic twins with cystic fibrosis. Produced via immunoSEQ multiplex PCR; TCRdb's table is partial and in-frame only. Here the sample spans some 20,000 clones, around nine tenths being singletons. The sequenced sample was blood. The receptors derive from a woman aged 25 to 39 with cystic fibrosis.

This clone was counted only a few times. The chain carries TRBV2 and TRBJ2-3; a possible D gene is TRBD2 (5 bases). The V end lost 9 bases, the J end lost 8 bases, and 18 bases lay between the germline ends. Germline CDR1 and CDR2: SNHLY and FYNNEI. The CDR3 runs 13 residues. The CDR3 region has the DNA TGTGCCAGTACTACTAGAACCTTATCTACGCAGTATTTT. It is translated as CASTTRTLSTQYF.

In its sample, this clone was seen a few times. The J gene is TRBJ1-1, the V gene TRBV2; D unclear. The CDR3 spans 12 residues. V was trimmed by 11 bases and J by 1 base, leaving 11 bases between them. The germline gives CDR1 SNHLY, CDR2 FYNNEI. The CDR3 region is CAHGVTNTEAFF. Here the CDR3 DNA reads TGTGCCCACGGCGTTACGAACACTGAAGCTTTCTTT.

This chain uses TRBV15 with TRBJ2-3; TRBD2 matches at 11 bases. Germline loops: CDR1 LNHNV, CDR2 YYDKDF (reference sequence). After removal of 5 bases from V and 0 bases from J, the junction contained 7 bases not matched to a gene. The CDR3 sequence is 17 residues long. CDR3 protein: CATSGHGTSGSTDTQYF. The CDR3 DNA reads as TGTGCCACCAGCGGCCACGGGACTAGCGGTAGCACAGATACGCAGTATTTT.

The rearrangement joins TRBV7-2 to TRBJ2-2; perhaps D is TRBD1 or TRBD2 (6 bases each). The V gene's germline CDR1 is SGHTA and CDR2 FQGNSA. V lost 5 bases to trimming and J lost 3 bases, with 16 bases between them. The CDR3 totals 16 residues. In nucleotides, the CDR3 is TGTGCCAGCAGCAAGAGTCCGGGGGCGGACACCGGGGAGCTGTTTTTT. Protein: CASSKSPGADTGELFF.

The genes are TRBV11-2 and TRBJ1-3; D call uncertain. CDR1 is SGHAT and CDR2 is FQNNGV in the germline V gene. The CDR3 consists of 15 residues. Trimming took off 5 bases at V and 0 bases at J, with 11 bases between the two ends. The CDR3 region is CASSPTRVSGNTIYF. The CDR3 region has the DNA TGTGCCAGCAGCCCCACGAGGGTCTCTGGAAACACCATATATTTT.

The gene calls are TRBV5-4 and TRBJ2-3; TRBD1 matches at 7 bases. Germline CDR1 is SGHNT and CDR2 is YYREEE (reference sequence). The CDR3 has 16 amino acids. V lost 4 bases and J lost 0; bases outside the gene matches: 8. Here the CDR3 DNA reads TGTGCCAGCAGCCGTGACAGGGCAACTAGCACAGATACGCAGTATTTT. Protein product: CASSRDRATSTDTQYF.

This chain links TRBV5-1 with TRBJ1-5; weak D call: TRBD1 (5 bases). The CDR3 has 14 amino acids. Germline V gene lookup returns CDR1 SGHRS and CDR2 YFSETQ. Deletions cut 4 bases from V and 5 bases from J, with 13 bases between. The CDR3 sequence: CASSPGTTDQPQHF. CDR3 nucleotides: TGCGCCAGCAGCCCCGGGACGACGGATCAGCCCCAGCATTTT.

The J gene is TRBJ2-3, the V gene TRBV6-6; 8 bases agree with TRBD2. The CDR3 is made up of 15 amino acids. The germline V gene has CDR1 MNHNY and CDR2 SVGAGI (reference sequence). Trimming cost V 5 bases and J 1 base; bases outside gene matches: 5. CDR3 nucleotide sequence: TGTGCCAGCAGTAAAAGCGGGGGCCGCACAGATACGCAGTATTTT. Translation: CASSKSGGRTDTQYF.

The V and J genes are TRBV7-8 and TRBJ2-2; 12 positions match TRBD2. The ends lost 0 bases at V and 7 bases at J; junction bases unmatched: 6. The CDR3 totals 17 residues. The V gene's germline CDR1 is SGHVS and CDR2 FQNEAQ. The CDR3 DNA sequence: TGTGCCAGCAGCTTAGCGCTAGCGGGGGGGCAGGACGGGGAGCTGTTTTTT. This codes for CASSLALAGGQDGELFF.

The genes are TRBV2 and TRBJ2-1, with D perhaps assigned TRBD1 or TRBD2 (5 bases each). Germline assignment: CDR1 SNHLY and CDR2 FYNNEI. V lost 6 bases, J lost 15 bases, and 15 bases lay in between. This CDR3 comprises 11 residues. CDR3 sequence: CASRGTPRPFF. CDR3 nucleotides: TGTGCCAGCAGGGGGACCCCCCGTCCGTTCTTC.

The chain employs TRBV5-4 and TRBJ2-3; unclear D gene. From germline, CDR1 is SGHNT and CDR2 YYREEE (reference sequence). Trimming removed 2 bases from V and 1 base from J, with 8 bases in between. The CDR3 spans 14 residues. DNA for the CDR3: TGTGCCAGCAGCTTAATCCTCGGCACAGATACGCAGTATTTT. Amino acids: CASSLILGTDTQYF.

Here the CDR3 DNA reads TGTGCCAGCTCACCGGGTAGAATTGAAGAGACCCAGTACTTC. Protein: CASSPGRIEETQYF. The gene calls are TRBV18 and TRBJ2-5; D gene ambiguous. V was shortened by 3 bases and J by 3 bases, with 11 bases between the two germline ends. Looked up from germline, CDR1 is KGHSH and CDR2 is LQKENI. CDR3 length: 14 residues.

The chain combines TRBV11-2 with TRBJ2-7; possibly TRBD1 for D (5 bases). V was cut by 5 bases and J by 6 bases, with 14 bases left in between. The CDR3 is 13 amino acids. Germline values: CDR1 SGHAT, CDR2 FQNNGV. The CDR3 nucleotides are TGTGCCAGCAGCCCAGGGTTAAGGAGCGAGCAGTACTTC. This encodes CASSPGLRSEQYF.

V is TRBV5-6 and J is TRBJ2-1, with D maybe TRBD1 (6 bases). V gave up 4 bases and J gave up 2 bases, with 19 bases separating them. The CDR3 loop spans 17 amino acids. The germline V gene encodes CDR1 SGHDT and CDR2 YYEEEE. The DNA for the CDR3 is TGTGCCAGCAGCATCCCCCGCAGGGGCGCTCCCTACAATGAGCAGTTCTTC. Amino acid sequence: CASSIPRRGAPYNEQFF.

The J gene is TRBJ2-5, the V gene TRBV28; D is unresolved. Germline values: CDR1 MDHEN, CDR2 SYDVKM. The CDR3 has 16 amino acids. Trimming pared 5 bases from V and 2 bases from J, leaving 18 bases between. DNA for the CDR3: TGTGCCAGCAGTCCCTCTCCCGTGGACCCTCAAGAGACCCAGTACTTC. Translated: CASSPSPVDPQETQYF. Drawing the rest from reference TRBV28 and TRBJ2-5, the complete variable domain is DVKVTQSSRYLVKRTGEKVFLECVQDMDHENMFWYRQDPGLGLRLIYFSYDVKMKEKGDIPEGYSVSREKKERFSLILESASTNQTSMYLCASSPSPVDPQETQYFGPGTRLLVL.

CDR3 in DNA: TGCGCCAGCAGCCAAGGGCTCGGGGGTAACACTGAAGCTTTCTTT. Its translation: CASSQGLGGNTEAFF. V and J are TRBV4-1 and TRBJ1-1, with D possibly matching TRBD1 (5 bases). Germline V gene lookup returns CDR1 MGHRA and CDR2 YSYEKL. V gave up 1 base and J gave up 2 bases, with 11 bases separating them. The CDR3 runs to 15 residues.

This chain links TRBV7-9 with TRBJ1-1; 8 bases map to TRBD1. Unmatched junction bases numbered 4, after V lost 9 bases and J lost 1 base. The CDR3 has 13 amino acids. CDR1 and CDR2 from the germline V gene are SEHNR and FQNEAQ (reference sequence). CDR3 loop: CASRQGRNTEAFF. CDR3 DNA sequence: TGTGCCAGTAGACAGGGGCGGAACACTGAAGCTTTCTTT.

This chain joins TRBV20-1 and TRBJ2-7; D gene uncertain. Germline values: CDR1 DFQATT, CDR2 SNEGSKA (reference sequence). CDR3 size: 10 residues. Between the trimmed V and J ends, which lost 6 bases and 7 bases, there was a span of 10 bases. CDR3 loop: CSAARLEQYF. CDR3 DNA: TGCAGTGCCGCCCGGTTGGAGCAGTACTTC.

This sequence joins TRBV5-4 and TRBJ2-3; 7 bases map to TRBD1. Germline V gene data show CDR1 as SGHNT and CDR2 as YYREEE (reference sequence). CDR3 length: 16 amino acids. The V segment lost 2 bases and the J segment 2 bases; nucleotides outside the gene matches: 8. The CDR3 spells CASSFPGQKNTDTQYF. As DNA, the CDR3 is TGTGCCAGCAGCTTTCCGGGACAGAAGAACACAGATACGCAGTATTTT.

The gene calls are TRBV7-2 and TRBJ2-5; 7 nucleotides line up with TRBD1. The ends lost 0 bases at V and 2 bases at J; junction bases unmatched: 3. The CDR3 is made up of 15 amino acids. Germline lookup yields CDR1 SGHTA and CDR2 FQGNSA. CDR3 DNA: TGTGCCAGCAGCTTAGCTAGGGGGCCGCAAGAGACCCAGTACTTC. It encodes CASSLARGPQETQYF.

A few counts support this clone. DNA of the CDR3: TGTGCCAGCAGTGGGACAGGGGTTTCGGGCTACACCTTC. Translation: CASSGTGVSGYTF. The chain combines TRBV2 with TRBJ1-2; 9 nucleotides match TRBD1. The V and J ends lost 4 bases and 8 bases, in that order; junction bases with no gene match: 5. CDR3 length: 13 residues. CDR1 and CDR2 from the germline V gene are SNHLY and FYNNEI.

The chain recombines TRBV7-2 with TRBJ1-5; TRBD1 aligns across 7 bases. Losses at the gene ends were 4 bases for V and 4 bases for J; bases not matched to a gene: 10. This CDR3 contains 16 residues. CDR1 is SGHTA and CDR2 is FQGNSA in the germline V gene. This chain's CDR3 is CASSSGRDRYNQPQHF. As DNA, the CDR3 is TGTGCCAGCAGCTCCGGACGGGACAGATATAATCAGCCCCAGCATTTT.

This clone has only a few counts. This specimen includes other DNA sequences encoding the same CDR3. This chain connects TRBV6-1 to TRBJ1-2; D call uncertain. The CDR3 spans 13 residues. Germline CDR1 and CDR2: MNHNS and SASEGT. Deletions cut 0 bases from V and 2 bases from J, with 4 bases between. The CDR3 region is CASSEAGNYGYTF. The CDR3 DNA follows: TGTGCCAGCAGTGAAGCAGGGAACTATGGCTACACCTTC.

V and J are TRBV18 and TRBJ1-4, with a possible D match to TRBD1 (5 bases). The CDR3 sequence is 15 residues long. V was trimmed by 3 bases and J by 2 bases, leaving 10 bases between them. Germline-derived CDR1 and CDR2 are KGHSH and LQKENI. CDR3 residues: CASSPIGGTNEKLFF. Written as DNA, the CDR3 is TGTGCCAGCTCACCTATCGGGGGGACTAATGAAAAACTGTTTTTT.

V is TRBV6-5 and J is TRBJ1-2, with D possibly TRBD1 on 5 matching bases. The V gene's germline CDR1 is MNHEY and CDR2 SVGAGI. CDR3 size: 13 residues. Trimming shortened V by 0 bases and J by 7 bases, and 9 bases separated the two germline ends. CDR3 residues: CASSYSDGGGYTF. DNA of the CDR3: TGTGCCAGCAGTTACTCGGACGGGGGTGGCTACACCTTC.

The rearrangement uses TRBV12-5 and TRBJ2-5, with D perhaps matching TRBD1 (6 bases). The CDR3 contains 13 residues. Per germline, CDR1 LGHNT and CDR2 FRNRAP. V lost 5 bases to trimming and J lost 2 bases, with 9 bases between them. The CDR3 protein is CASGRGGQETQYF. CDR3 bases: TGTGCTAGTGGTCGAGGGGGACAAGAGACCCAGTACTTC.

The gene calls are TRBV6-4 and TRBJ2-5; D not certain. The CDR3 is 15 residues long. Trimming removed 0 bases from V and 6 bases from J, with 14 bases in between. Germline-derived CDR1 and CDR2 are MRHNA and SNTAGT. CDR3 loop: CASSDSFRDLKTQYF. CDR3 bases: TGTGCCAGCAGTGACTCCTTTCGCGATTTGAAGACCCAGTACTTC.

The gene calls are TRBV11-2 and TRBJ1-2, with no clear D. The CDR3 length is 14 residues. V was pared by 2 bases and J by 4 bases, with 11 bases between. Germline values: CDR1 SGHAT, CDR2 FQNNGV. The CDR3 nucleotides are TGTGCCAGCAGCTTAACTGGGGAGGTCTATGGCTACACCTTC. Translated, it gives CASSLTGEVYGYTF.

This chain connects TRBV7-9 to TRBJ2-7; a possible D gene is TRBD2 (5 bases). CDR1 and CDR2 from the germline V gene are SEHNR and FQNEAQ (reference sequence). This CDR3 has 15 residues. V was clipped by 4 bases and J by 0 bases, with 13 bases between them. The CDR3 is CASSYSVSSSYEQYF. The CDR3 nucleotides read TGTGCCAGCAGCTATAGCGTCTCGAGCTCCTACGAGCAGTACTTC. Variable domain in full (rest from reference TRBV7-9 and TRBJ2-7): DTGVSQNPRHKITKRGQNVTFRCDPISEHNRLYWYRQTLGQGPEFLTYFQNEAQLEKSRLLSDRFSAERPKGSFSTLEIQRTEQGDSAMYLCASSYSVSSSYEQYFGPGTRLTVT.